This T cell receptor beta chain was sequenced in a study of cytomegalovirus exposure and HLA in healthy donors. General observations from the study: Clusters of TCRs from the first cohort tended to co-occur in the roughly 120 validation repertoires (as a later analysis found).

Among the 120 or so subjects of the validation cohort, separate from the approximately 700-subject first cohort, were the donors. This CDR3 is built from 14 residues. Trimming stripped 11 bases from V and 0 bases from J, with 17 bases between. Germline CDR1 reads MNHNS; CDR2 reads SASEGT. This table comes from immunoSEQ multiplex PCR, and its TCRdb copy is limited to in-frame clones, with some not included. The repertoire holds roughly 220,000 clones, 80% to 85% seen once, with around 15% in the top ten. Note on this clone: The antigen is undetermined.

The sequence was collected from a woman aged 30 to 39 in good health and CMV-seropositive. The chain carries TRBV6-1 and TRBJ2-7, with D perhaps being TRBD1 or TRBD2 (6 bases each). The sample consisted of PBMCs. CDR3: CAASGDIFSYEQYF. The CDR3 DNA sequence: TGTGCCGCATCGGGGGACATTTTCTCCTACGAGCAGTACTTC.